The 21 T cell receptor beta chains below were found in one sample sequenced in a study of blood T cell repertoires in COVID-19. Clones were sequenced by immunoSEQ multiplex PCR, and TCRdb holds only the in-frame ones, with some missing. Of around 190,000 clones listed, 80% to 85% are singletons. Sequencing was performed on PBMCs or T cells enriched from blood (not recorded which). These receptor sequences come from a woman in her 30s who had been exposed to COVID-19.

This clone was detected once. The chain employs TRBV19 and TRBJ1-5; 8 nucleotides align to TRBD1. The CDR3 length is 13 residues. Per the germline V gene, CDR1 is LNHDA and CDR2 is SQIVND (reference sequence). The junction had 8 bases not matched to a gene; V was cut back by 11 bases and J by 5 bases. Written as DNA, the CDR3 is TGTGCCGTACGACAGGGGACCCATCAGCCCCAGCATTTT. It is translated as CAVRQGTHQPQHF.

The rearrangement joins TRBV5-5 to TRBJ1-5; tentative D call: TRBD1 (5 bases). CDR3 size: 14 residues. V dropped 1 base and J dropped 1 base, with 6 bases sitting between them. Germline V gene data show CDR1 as SGHKS and CDR2 as YYEKEE (reference sequence). The CDR3 DNA reads as TGTGCCAGCAGCTTGTACAGGAGCAATCAGCCCCAGCATTTT. Protein: CASSLYRSNQPQHF.

The chain is built from TRBV27 and TRBJ2-1, with 7 bases that match TRBD1. V trimming: 5 bases; J trimming: 4 bases; junction bases outside the gene matches: 14. The CDR3 contains 17 residues. The germline gives CDR1 MNHEY, CDR2 SMNVEV (reference sequence). CDR3 sequence (DNA): TGTGCCAGCAGTCTTCCGTCGACAGGGCCAAATTACAATGAGCAGTTCTTC. Its protein is CASSLPSTGPNYNEQFF.

This clone showed up just once. V is TRBV9 and J is TRBJ1-2; 10 positions match TRBD1. V was clipped by 3 bases and J by 1 base; unmatched bases: 6. Germline CDR1 SGDLS, CDR2 YYNGEE. This CDR3 comprises 16 residues. This chain's CDR3 is CASSATGTGVNYGYTF. In nucleotides, the CDR3 is TGTGCCAGCAGCGCTACCGGGACAGGGGTTAACTATGGCTACACCTTC.

In the case of this clone: The junction shows a germline mismatch at one end, possibly a read error. The J gene is TRBJ2-3, the V gene TRBV10-3; D may be TRBD2 (5 bases). The CDR3 has 17 residues. CDR1 is ENHRY, CDR2 SYGVKD, per germline. The CDR3 DNA sequence: TGTGCCATCAGTGAGTCGGATCTAGTCGGAGGCACGGATACGCAGTATTTT. This codes for CAISESDLVGGTDTQYF.

The chain combines TRBV7-2 with TRBJ2-7; 7 positions agree with TRBD1. With 6 bases clipped from V and 5 bases from J, the junction kept 7 bases outside the gene matches. Germline CDR1 reads SGHTA; CDR2 reads FQGNSA. The CDR3 loop spans 13 amino acids. CDR3 DNA sequence: TGTGCCAGCAGGCAGAACAGGGGACACGAGCAGTACTTC. It is translated as CASRQNRGHEQYF.

The CDR3 DNA is TGTGCCAGCAGTCTCCTAAACACTGAAGCTTTCTTT. It translates to CASSLLNTEAFF. The rearrangement uses TRBV12-3 or TRBV12-4 and TRBJ1-1; D call uncertain. CDR3 size: 12 residues. Between the trimmed V and J ends, which lost 5 bases and 2 bases, there was a span of 6 bases.

This clone has a handful of counts. J is TRBJ2-7 and V is TRBV3-1 (or the pseudogene TRBV3-2); TRBD1 aligns across 11 bases. The V gene's germline CDR1 is LGHDT and CDR2 YNNKEL (reference sequence). The CDR3 runs 15 residues. J was trimmed by 6 bases and V by 3 bases; bases with no gene match: 7. The CDR3 DNA follows: TGTGCCAGCAGCCAGGACCCGGACAGGGGGCTCGAGCAGTACTTC. It translates to CASSQDPDRGLEQYF.

The J gene is TRBJ1-2, the V gene TRBV5-1; tentative D call: TRBD1 (6 bases). The CDR3 length is 14 residues. CDR1 is SGHRS, CDR2 YFSETQ, per germline. V was pared by 4 bases and J by 5 bases, with 15 bases between. For the CDR3, the DNA is TGCGCCAGCAGCGGTTTAACAGGGTTATATGGCTACACCTTC. Translation: CASSGLTGLYGYTF. The full variable domain, its missing parts supplied by reference TRBV5-1 and TRBJ1-2, is KAGVTQTPRYLIKTRGQQVTLSCSPISGHRSVSWYQQTPGQGLQFLFEYFSETQRNKGNFPGRFSGRQFSNSRSEMNVSTLELGDSALYLCASSGLTGLYGYTFGSGTRLTVV.

The V gene is TRBV5-1, the J gene TRBJ1-2; D perhaps matches TRBD1 (5 bases). This CDR3 has 15 residues. V lost 0 bases to trimming and J lost 6 bases, with 15 bases between them. The V gene's germline CDR1 is SGHRS and CDR2 YFSETQ. In nucleotides, the CDR3 is TGCGCCAGCAGCTTGGCCGGGGGACCCCTTGATGGCTACACCTTC. The encoded protein is CASSLAGGPLDGYTF.

This clone occurred a few times. The same CDR3 arises from other DNA sequences in this sample as well. The genes are TRBV10-1 and TRBJ2-2; possibly TRBD2 for D (6 bases). Per the germline V gene, CDR1 is WNHNN and CDR2 is SYGVQD (reference sequence). The CDR3 sequence is 14 residues long. V dropped 3 bases and J dropped 3 bases, with 8 bases sitting between them. The CDR3 DNA follows: TGCGCCAGCAGTGACACGGGGGACACCGGGGAGCTGTTTTTT. This gives the protein CASSDTGDTGELFF.

The chain joins TRBV30 to TRBJ1-1, with 7 bases lining up with TRBD1. CDR1 is GTSNPN, CDR2 SVGIG, per germline (reference sequence). Losses at the gene ends were 4 bases for V and 3 bases for J; bases not matched to a gene: 2. CDR3 length: 12 amino acids. For the CDR3, the DNA is TGTGCCTGGAACGACAGGGACACTGAAGCTTTCTTT. Its protein product is CAWNDRDTEAFF.

V is TRBV7-8 and J is TRBJ1-5; TRBD1 aligns across 7 bases. V gave up 2 bases and J gave up 6 bases; unmatched junction bases: 7. The CDR3 contains 15 residues. Germline-derived CDR1 and CDR2 are SGHVS and FQNEAQ. This chain's CDR3 is CASSLLGGSGQPQHF. The CDR3 bases are TGTGCCAGCAGCTTATTAGGGGGCTCGGGTCAGCCCCAGCATTTT.

V and J are TRBV19 and TRBJ2-1; possibly TRBD2 for D (6 bases). CDR3 length equals 14 residues. Per the germline V gene, CDR1 is LNHDA and CDR2 is SQIVND (reference sequence). The V gene lost 5 bases and the J gene lost 3 bases, with 11 bases spanning the gap. This CDR3 is CASSWAGYYNEQFF. CDR3 bases: TGTGCCAGTAGTTGGGCGGGGTACTACAATGAGCAGTTCTTC.

Only one count was recorded for this clone. DNA for the CDR3: TGTGCCAGCAGCGTAGGGGGGGGCTTGCAGCCCCAGCATTTT. Its translation is CASSVGGGLQPQHF. The J gene is TRBJ1-5, the V gene TRBV9; D perhaps matches TRBD1 (6 bases). Germline assignment: CDR1 SGDLS and CDR2 YYNGEE. Trimming left V 0 bases short and J 7 bases short, with 11 bases between. The CDR3 runs 14 residues.

CDR3 sequence (DNA): TGCAGCGGCGATAGGGGGGGAGAAGCTTTCTTT. Protein sequence: CSGDRGGEAFF. The chain links TRBV29-1 to TRBJ1-1; possible D gene TRBD1, 6 bases. CDR1 is SQVTM and CDR2 is ANQGSEA in the germline V gene. Trimming shortened V by 7 bases and J by 8 bases, and 14 bases separated the two germline ends. This CDR3 region has 11 residues.

This clone came up once. The rearrangement joins TRBV2 to TRBJ1-2; the match to TRBD1 covers 12 bases. The CDR3 contains 15 residues. Trimming removed 5 bases from V and 2 bases from J; junction bases left unmatched: 3. Germline-derived CDR1 and CDR2 are SNHLY and FYNNEI. This CDR3 is CASSNGTGGNYGYTF. CDR3 sequence (DNA): TGTGCCAGCAGTAACGGGACAGGGGGCAACTATGGCTACACCTTC.

The gene calls are TRBV2 and TRBJ1-2, with TRBD1 as a possible D gene (5 bases). This CDR3 comprises 13 residues. CDR1 is SNHLY, CDR2 FYNNEI, per germline. The V and J ends lost 6 bases and 7 bases respectively, with 15 bases between them. The CDR3 DNA reads as TGTGCCAGCAGCGCCCAGGGTTCCAGTGGCTACACCTTC. This encodes CASSAQGSSGYTF.

V gene TRBV6-4 combines with J gene TRBJ2-1, with a tentative D call TRBD2 (6 bases). The CDR3 sequence is 14 residues long. In germline, CDR1 is MRHNA, CDR2 SNTAGT. The ends were cut back, 3 bases at V and 8 bases at J, with 14 bases in the middle. CDR3 sequence (DNA): TGTGCCAGCAGTGAGGGGGGAAATAGGTATGAGCAGTTCTTC. This encodes CASSEGGNRYEQFF.

The chain links TRBV2 to TRBJ2-3; D uncertain. Germline V gene lookup returns CDR1 SNHLY and CDR2 FYNNEI. This CDR3 spans 13 amino acids. Trimming removed 2 bases from V and 4 bases from J, with 7 bases in between. DNA of the CDR3: TGTGCCAGCAGTGAATCCCGAGCAGATACGCAGTATTTT. It yields the protein CASSESRADTQYF.

The chain has TRBV2 and TRBJ1-4; 11 bases match TRBD1. The V gene end was trimmed by 6 bases and the J gene end by 7 bases; junction bases not matched to a gene: 4. Germline V gene lookup returns CDR1 SNHLY and CDR2 FYNNEI. This CDR3 contains 14 residues. This chain's CDR3 is CASSVDRGLEKLFF. As DNA, the CDR3 is TGTGCCAGCAGCGTGGACAGGGGGCTTGAAAAACTGTTTTTT.